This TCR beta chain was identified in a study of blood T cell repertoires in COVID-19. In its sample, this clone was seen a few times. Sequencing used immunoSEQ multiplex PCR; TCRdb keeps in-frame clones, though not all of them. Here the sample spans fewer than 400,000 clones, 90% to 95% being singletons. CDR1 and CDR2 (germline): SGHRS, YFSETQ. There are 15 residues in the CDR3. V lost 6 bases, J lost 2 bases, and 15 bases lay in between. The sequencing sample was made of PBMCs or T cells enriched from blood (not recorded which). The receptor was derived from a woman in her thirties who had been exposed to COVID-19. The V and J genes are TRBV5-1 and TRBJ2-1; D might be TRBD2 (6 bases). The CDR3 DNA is TGCGCCAGCACGCCGATAGCGGAACCCTACAATGAGCAGTTCTTC. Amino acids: CASTPIAEPYNEQFF. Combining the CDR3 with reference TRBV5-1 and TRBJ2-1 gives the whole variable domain KAGVTQTPRYLIKTRGQQVTLSCSPISGHRSVSWYQQTPGQGLQFLFEYFSETQRNKGNFPGRFSGRQFSNSRSEMNVSTLELGDSALYLCASTPIAEPYNEQFFGPGTRLTVL.